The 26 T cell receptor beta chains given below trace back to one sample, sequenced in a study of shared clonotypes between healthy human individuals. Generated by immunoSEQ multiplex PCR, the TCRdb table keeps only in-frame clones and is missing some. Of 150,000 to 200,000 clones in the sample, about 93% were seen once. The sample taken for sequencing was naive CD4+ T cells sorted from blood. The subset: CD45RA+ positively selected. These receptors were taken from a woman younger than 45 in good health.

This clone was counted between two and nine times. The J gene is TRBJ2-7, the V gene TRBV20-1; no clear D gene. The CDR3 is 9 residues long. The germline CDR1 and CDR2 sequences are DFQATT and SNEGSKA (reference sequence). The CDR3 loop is CSTFYEQYF. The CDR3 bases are TGCTCTACCTTCTACGAGCAGTACTTC.

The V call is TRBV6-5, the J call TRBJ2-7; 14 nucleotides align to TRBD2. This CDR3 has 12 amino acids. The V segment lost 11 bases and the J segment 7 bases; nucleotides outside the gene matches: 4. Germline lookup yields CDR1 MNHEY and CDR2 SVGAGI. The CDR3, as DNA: TGTGCCGAGCGGACTAGCGGGGGGGAGCAGTACTTC. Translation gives CAERTSGGEQYF.

The CDR3 nucleotides are TGTGCCAGCTCATCCCTCGGTGCAACTAATGAAAAACTGTTTTTT. Residues: CASSSLGATNEKLFF. The rearrangement links TRBV18 to TRBJ1-4; no firm D call. Per the germline V gene, CDR1 is KGHSH and CDR2 is LQKENI. CDR3 size: 15 residues. Deletions cut 5 bases from V and 0 bases from J, with 10 bases between.

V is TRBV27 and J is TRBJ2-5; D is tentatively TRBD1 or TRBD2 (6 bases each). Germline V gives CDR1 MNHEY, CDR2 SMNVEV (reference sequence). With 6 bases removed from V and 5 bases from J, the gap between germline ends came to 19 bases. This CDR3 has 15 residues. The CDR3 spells CASSSIRGAWETQYF. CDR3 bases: TGTGCCAGCAGCTCCATTAGGGGGGCGTGGGAGACCCAGTACTTC.

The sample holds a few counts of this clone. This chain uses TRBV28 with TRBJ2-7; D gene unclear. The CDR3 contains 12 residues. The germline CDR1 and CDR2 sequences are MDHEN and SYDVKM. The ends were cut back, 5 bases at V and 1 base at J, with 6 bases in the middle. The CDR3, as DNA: TGTGCCAGCAGTATACCTTCCTACGAGCAGTACTTC. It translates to CASSIPSYEQYF.

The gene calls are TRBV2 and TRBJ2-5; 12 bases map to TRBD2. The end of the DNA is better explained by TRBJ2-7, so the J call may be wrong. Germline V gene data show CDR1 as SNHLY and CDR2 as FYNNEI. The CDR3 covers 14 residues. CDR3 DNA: TGTGCCAGCAGCGGACTAGCGGGGACCTACGAGCAGTACTTC. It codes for CASSGLAGTYEQYF.

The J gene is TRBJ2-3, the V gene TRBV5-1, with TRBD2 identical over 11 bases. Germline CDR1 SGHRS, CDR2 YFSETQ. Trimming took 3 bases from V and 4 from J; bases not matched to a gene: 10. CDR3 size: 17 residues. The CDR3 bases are TGCGCCAGCAGCTCGGGACTAGCGGCCAGGGGACCAGATACGCAGTATTTT. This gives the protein CASSSGLAARGPDTQYF.

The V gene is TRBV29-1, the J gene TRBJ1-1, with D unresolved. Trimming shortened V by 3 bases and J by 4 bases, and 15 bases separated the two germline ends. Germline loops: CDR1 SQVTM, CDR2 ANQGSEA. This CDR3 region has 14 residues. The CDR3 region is CSVEVTSAGTEAFF. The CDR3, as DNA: TGCAGCGTTGAGGTCACCTCGGCGGGCACTGAAGCTTTCTTT.

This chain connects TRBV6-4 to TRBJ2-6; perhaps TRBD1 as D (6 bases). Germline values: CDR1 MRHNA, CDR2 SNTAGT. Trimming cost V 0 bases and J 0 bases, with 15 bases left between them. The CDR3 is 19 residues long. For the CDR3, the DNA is TGTGCCAGCAGTGACTCGATCGGACAGTTTTTCTCTGGGGCCAACGTCCTGACTTTC. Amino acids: CASSDSIGQFFSGANVLTF.

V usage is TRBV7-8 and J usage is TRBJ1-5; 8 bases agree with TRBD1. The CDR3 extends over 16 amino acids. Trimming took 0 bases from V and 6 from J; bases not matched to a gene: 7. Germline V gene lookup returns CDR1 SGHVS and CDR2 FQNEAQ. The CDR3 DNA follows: TGTGCCAGCAGCTTAGCAGGACAGGGATCGTTTCAGCCCCAGCATTTT. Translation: CASSLAGQGSFQPQHF.

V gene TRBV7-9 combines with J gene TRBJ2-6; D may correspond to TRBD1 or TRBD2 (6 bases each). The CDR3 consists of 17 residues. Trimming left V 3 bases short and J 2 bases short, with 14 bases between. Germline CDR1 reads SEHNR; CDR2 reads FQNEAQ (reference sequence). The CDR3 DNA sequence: TGTGCCAGCAGCTTGGGGGGCTTTAATACTGGGGCCAACGTCCTGACTTTC. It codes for CASSLGGFNTGANVLTF. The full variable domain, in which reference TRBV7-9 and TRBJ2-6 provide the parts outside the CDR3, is DTGVSQNPRHKITKRGQNVTFRCDPISEHNRLYWYRQTLGQGPEFLTYFQNEAQLEKSRLLSDRFSAERPKGSFSTLEIQRTEQGDSAMYLCASSLGGFNTGANVLTFGAGSRLTVL.

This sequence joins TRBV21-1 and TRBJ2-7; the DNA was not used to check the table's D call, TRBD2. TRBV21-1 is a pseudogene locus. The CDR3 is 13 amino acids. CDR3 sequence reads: CASSLRGNYEQYF. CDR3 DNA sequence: TGTGCCAGCAGCCTGCGGGGAAACTACGAGCAGTACTTC.

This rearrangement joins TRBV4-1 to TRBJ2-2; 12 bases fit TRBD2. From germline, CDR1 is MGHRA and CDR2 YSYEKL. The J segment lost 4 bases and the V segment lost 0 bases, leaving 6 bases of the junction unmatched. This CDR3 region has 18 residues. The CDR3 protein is CASSQDRLGLAGTGELFF. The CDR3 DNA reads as TGCGCCAGCAGCCAAGATAGGTTGGGACTAGCGGGCACCGGGGAGCTGTTTTTT.

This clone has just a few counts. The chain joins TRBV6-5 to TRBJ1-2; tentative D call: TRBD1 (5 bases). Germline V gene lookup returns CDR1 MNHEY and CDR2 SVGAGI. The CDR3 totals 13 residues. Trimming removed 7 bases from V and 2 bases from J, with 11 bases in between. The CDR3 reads CASTQRDNYGYTF. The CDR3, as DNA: TGTGCCAGCACCCAGCGGGACAACTATGGCTACACCTTC.

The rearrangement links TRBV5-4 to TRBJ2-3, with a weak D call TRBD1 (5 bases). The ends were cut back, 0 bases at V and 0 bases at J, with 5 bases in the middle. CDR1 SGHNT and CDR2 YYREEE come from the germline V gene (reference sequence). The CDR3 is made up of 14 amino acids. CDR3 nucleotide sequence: TGTGCCAGCAGCTTGGGACAGAGCACAGATACGCAGTATTTT. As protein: CASSLGQSTDTQYF.

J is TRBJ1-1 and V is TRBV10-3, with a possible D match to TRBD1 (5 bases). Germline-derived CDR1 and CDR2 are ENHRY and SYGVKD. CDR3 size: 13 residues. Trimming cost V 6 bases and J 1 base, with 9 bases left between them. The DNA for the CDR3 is TGTGCCATCAGATTGGGGGGGAACACTGAAGCTTTCTTT. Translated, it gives CAIRLGGNTEAFF.

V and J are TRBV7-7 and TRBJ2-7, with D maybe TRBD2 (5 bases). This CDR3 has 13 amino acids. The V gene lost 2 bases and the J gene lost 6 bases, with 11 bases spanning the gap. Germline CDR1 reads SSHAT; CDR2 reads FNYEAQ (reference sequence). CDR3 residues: CASSLQEVGEQYF. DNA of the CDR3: TGTGCCAGCAGCTTACAGGAGGTAGGCGAGCAGTACTTC. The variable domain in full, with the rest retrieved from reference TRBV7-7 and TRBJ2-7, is GAGVSQSPRYKVTKRGQDVTLRCDPISSHATLYWYQQALGQGPEFLTYFNYEAQPDKSGLPSDRFSAERPEGSISTLTIQRTEQRDSAMYRCASSLQEVGEQYFGPGTRLTVT.

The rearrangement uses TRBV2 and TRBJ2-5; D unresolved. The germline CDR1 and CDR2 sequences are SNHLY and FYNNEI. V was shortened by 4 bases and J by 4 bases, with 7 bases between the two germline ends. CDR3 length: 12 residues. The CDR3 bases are TGTGCCAGCAGTGGATCAGGAGAGACCCAGTACTTC. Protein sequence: CASSGSGETQYF.

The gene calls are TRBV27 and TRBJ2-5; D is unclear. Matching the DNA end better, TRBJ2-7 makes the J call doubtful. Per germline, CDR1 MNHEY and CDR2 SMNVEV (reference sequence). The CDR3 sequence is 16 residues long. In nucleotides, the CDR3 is TGTGCCAGCAGTTCCCTTGGGTTCCCTCTCCCCTACGAGCAGTACTTC. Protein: CASSSLGFPLPYEQYF.

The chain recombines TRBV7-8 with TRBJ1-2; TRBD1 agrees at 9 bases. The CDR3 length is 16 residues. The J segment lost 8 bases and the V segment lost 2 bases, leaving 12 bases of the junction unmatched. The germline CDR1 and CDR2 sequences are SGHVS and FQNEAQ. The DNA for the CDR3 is TGTGCCAGCAGCTTACATCCGGGACAGGGAGTTGGAGGCTACACCTTC. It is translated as CASSLHPGQGVGGYTF.

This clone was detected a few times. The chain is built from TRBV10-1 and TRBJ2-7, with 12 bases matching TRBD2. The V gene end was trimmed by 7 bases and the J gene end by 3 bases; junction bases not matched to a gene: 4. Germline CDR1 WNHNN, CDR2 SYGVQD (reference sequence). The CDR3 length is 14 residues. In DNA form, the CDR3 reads TGCGCCAGCACCCCGACTAGCGGGAGCTACGAGCAGTACTTC. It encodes CASTPTSGSYEQYF.

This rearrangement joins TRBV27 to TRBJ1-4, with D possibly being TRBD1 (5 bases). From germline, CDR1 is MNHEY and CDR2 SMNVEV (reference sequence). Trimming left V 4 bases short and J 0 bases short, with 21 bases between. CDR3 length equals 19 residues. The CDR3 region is CASSSRGISYKATNEKLFF. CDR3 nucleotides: TGTGCCAGCAGTTCGAGGGGAATAAGTTATAAAGCAACTAATGAAAAACTGTTTTTT. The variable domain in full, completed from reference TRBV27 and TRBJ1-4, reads EAQVTQNPRYLITVTGKKLTVTCSQNMNHEYMSWYRQDPGLGLRQIYYSMNVEVTDKGDVPEGYKVSRKEKRNFPLILESPSPNQTSLYFCASSSRGISYKATNEKLFFGSGTQLSVL.

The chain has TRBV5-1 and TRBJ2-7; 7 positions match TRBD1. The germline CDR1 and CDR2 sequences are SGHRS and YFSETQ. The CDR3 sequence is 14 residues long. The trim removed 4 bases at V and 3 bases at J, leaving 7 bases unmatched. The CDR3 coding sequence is TGCGCCAGCAGCGGGGACAGAGGTCTCTACGAGCAGTACTTC. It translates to CASSGDRGLYEQYF.

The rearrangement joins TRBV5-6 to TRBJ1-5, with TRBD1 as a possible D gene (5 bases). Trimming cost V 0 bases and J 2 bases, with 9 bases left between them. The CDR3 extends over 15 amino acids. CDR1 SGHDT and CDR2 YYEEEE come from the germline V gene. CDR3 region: CASSLVGERNQPQHF. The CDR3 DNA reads TGTGCCAGCAGCTTGGTAGGGGAGCGCAATCAGCCCCAGCATTTT. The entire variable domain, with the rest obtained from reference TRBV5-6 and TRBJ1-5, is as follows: DAGVTQSPTHLIKTRGQQVTLRCSPKSGHDTVSWYQQALGQGPQFIFQYYEEEERQRGNFPDRFSGHQFPNYSSELNVNALLLGDSALYLCASSLVGERNQPQHFGDGTRLSIL.

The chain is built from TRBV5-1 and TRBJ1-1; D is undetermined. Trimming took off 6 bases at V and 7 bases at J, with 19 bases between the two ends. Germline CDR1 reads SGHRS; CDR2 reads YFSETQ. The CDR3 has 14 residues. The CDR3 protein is CASTEDEGGGEAFF. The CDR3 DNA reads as TGCGCCAGCACCGAAGACGAAGGAGGAGGTGAAGCTTTCTTT.

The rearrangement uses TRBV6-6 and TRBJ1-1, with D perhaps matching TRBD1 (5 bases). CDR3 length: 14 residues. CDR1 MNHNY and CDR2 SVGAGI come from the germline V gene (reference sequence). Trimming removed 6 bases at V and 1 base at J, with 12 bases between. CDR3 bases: TGTGCCAGCAGGTCGACGGACAAGAACACTGAAGCTTTCTTT. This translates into CASRSTDKNTEAFF.